These T cell receptor beta chains were read from a single sample in a study of CD8+ T cells in alopecia areata. The data were produced by immunoSEQ multiplex PCR, yet TCRdb's version contains in-frame clones alone and is incomplete. The sample lists roughly 150,000 clones, 45% to 60% occurring once. The sample in question was CD8+ T cells sorted from blood, obtained at week 4, from a patient treated with tofacitinib. These receptors came from a human donor with alopecia areata. CDR3s include the opening cysteine and the closing phenylalanine or tryptophan.

TRBJ2-1 | TRBV6-6 | CASGERNYNEQFF
TRBJ2-1 | TRBV6-5 | CASSSGTSYEQFF
TRBJ2-7 | TRBV25-1 | CASSPGAFYEQYF
TRBJ1-4 | TRBV5-1 | CASSSTGRNEKLFF
TRBJ2-1 | TRBV4-1 | CASSQEELAGEQFF
TRBJ1-5 | TRBV7-2 | CASSPGTAGNQPQHF
. | TRBV29-1 | CSVEGGAPNEQYF
TRBJ1-1 | TRBV4-3 | CASSQDPSGQGTEAFF
TRBJ2-1 | TRBV6-5 | CASSQDYPDEQFF
TRBJ1-6 | TRBV4-3 | CASNHGQGAISPLHF
TRBJ2-5 | TRBV5-6 | CASSSTGETQYF
TRBJ2-6 | TRBV2 | CASSEESPGANVLTF
TRBJ1-2 | TRBV7-9 | CASSGARFGPLETNYGYTF
TRBJ2-7 | TRBV5-1 | CASSPGQGGYEQYF
TRBJ1-1 | TRBV18 | CASSPDWGANTEAFF
TRBJ2-2 | TRBV9 | CASSPPNTGELFF
TRBJ1-5 | TRBV25-1 | CASSGKGWDQPQHF
TRBJ1-2 | TRBV9 | CASSPGTGEDGYTF
TRBJ2-1 | TRBV30 | CAWNPDSNEQFF
TRBJ1-1 | TRBV28 | CASSLKFQGANTEAFF
TRBJ1-4 | TRBV5-4 | CASSAPGNEKLFF
TRBJ1-5 | TRBV4-1 | CASSQEDTISNQPQHF
TRBJ2-5 | TRBV29-1 | CSVTGETQYF